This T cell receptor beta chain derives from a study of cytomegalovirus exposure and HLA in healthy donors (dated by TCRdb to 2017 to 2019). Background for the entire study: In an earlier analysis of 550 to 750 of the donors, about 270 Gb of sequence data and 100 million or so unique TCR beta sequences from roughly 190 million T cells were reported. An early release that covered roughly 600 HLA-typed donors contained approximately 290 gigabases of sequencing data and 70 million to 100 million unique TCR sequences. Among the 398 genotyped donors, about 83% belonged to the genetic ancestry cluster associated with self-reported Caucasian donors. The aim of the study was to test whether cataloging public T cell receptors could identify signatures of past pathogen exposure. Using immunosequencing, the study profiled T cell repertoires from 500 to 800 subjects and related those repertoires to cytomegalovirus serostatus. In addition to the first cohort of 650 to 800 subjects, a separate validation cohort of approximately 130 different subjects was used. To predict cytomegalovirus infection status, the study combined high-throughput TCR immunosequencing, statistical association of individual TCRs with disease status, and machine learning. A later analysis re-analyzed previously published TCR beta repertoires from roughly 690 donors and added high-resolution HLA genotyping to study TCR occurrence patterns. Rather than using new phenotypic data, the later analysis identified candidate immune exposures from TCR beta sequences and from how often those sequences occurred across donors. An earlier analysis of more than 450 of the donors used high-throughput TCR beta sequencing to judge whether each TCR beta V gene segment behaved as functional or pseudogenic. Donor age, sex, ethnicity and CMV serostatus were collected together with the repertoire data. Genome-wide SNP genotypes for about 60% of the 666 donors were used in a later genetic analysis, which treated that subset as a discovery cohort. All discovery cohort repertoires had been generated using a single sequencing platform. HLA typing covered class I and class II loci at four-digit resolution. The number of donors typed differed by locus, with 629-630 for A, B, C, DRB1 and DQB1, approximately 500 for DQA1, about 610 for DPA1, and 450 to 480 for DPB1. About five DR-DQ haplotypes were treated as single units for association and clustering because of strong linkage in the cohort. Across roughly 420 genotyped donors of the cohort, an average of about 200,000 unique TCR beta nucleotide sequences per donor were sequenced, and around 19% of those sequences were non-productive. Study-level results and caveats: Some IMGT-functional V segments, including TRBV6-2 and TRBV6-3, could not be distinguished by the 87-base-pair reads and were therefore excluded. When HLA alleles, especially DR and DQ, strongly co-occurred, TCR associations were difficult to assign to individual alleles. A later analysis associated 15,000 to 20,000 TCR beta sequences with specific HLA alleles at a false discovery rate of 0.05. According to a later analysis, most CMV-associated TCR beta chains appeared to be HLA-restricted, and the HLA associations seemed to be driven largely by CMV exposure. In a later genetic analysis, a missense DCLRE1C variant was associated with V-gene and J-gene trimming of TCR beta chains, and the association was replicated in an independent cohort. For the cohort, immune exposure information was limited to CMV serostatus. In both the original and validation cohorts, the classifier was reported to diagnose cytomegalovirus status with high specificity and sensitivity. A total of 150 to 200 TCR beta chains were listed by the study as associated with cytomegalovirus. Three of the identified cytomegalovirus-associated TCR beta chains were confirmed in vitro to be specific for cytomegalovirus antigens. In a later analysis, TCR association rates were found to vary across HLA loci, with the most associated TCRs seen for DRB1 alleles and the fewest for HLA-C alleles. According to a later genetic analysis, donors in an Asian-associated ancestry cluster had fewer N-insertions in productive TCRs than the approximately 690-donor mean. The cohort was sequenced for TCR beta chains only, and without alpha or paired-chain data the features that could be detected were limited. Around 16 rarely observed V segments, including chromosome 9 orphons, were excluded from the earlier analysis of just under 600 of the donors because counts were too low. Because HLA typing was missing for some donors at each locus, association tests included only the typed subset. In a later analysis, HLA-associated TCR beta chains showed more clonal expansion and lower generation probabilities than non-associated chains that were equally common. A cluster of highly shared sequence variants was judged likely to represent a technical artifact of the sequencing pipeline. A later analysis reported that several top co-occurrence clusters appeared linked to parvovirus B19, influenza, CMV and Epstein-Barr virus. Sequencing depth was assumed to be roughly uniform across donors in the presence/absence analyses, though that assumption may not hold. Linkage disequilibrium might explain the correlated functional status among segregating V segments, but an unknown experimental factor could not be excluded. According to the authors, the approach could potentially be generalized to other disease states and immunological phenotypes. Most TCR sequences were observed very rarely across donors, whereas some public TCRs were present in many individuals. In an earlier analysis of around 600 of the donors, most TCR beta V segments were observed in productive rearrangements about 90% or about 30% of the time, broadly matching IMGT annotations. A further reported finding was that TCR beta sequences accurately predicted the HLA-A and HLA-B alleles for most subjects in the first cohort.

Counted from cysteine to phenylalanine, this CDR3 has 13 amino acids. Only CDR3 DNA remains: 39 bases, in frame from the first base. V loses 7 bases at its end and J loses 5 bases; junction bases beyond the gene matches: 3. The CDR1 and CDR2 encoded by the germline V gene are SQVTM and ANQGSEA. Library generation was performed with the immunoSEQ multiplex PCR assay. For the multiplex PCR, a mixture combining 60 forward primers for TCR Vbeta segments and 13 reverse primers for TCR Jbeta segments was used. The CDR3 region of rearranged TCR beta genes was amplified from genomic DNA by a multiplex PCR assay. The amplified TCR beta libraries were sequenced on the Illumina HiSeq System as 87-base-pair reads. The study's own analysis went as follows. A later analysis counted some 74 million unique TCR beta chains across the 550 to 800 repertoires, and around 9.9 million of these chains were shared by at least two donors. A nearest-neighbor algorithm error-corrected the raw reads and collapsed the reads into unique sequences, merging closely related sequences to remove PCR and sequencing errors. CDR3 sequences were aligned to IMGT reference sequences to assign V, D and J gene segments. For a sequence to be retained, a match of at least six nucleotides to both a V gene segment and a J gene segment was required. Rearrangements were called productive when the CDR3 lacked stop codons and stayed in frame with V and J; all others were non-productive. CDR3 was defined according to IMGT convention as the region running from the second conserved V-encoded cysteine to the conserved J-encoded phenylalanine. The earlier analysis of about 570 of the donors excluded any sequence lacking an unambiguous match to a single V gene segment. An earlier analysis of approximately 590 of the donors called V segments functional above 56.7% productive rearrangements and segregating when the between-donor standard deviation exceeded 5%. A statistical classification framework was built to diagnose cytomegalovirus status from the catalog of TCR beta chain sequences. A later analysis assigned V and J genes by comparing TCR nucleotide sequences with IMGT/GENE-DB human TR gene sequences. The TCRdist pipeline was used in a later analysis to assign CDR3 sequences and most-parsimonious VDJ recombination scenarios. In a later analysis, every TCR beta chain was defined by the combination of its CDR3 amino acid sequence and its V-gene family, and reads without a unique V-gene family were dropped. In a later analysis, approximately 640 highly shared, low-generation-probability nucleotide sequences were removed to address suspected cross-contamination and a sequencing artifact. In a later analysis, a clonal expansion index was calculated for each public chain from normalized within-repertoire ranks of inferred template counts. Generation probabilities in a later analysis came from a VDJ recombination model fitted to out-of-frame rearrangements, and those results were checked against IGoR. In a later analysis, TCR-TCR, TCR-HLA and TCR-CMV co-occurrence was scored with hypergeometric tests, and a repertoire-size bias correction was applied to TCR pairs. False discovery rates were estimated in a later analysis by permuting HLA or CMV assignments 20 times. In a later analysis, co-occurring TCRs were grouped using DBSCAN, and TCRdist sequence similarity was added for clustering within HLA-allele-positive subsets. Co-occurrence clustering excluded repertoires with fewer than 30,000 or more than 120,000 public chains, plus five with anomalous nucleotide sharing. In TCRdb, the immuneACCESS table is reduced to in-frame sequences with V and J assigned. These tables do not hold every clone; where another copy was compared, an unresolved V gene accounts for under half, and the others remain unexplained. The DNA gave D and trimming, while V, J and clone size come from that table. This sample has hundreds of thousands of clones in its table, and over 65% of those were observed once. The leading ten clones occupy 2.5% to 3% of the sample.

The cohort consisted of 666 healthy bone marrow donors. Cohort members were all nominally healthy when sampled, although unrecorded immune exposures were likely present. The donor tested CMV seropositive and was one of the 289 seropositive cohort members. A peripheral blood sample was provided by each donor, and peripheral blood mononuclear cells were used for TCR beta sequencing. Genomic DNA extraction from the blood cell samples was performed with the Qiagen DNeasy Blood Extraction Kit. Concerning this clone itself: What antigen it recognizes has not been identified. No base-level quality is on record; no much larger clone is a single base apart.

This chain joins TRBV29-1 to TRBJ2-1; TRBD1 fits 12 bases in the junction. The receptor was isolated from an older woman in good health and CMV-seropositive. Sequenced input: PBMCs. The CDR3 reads CSGGTGGHNEQFF. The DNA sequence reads TGCAGCGGGGGGACAGGGGGCCACAATGAGCAGTTCTTC.